The 4 T cell receptor beta chains in this list originate from one sample, sequenced in a study of early stage breast cancer tumors (dated 2017 in TCRdb). The library came from the immunoSEQ multiplex PCR assay. TCRdb re-hosts the immuneACCESS table, in-frame sequences only. Its copies lack some clones; in the studies checked, an unresolved V gene accounts for under half of them, and the cause for the rest is not known. The sample records 45,000 to 65,000 clones, about three quarters of which are singletons. The ten largest account for roughly 3% of the sample. The sequencing sample was made of blood. The receptors stem from a person aged 35-50 years with breast cancer.

This clone has more than one count but fewer than ten. This chain uses TRBV30 with TRBJ1-1, with 7 bases lining up with TRBD1. After removal of 0 bases from V and 5 bases from J, the junction contained 3 bases not matched to a gene. Germline assignment: CDR1 GTSNPN and CDR2 SVGIG (reference sequence). This CDR3 is built from 13 residues. The DNA for the CDR3 is TGTGCCTGGAGTGTACAGGGGACAACTGAAGCTTTCTTT. Translating gives CAWSVQGTTEAFF. The full variable domain, its missing parts supplied by reference TRBV30 and TRBJ1-1, is SQTIHQWPATLVQPVGSPLSLECTVEGTSNPNLYWYRQAAGRGLQLLFYSVGIGQISSEVPQNLSASRPQDRQFILSSKKLLLSDSGFYLCAWSVQGTTEAFFGQGTRLTVV.

Only a few counts were recorded for this clone. The CDR3 sequence is CASRTGLSGNTIYF. Written as DNA, the CDR3 is TGTGCCAGCAGGACAGGGCTCTCTGGAAACACCATATATTTT. This chain uses TRBV6-1 with TRBJ1-3, with TRBD1 matching over 7 bases. The CDR3 extends over 14 amino acids. With 6 bases clipped from V and 0 bases from J, the junction kept 2 bases outside the gene matches. Germline CDR1 and CDR2: MNHNS and SASEGT.

The V call is TRBV7-9, the J call TRBJ2-1; D is perhaps TRBD2 (5 bases). CDR3 size: 15 residues. V gave up 2 bases and J gave up 8 bases, with 16 bases separating them. Germline V gene data show CDR1 as SEHNR and CDR2 as FQNEAQ (reference sequence). For the CDR3, the DNA is TGTGCCAGCAGCTTATTCCGGTCGGCGGAGGATGAGCAGTTCTTC. This sequence encodes CASSLFRSAEDEQFF.

This clone was observed a single time. The rearrangement joins TRBV7-2 to TRBJ1-4, with 7 bases matching TRBD1. The CDR3 has 14 amino acids. Germline-derived CDR1 and CDR2 are SGHTA and FQGNSA. V shed 5 bases and J 8 bases; nucleotides not matched to a gene: 8. Written as DNA, the CDR3 is TGTGCCAGCAGCCTGGGACAGAGAGGCGAAAAACTGTTTTTT. It is translated as CASSLGQRGEKLFF.